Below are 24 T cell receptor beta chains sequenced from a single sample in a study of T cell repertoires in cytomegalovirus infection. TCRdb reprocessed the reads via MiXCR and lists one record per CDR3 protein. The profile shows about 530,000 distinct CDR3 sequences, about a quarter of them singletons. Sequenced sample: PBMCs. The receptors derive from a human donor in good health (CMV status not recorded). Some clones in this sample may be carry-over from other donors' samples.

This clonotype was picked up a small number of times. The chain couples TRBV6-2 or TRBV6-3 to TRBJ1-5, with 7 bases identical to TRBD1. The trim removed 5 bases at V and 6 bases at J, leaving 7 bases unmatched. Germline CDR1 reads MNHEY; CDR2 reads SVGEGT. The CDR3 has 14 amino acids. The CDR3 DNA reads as TGTGCCAGCAGTACCTCAGGGGGGGCTCAGCCCCAGCATTTT. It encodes CASSTSGGAQPQHF.

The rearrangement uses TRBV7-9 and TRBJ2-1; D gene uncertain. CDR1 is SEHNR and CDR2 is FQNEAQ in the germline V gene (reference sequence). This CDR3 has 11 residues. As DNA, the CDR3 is TGTACTACGGGCTCCTACAATGAGCAGTTCTTC. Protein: CTTGSYNEQFF.

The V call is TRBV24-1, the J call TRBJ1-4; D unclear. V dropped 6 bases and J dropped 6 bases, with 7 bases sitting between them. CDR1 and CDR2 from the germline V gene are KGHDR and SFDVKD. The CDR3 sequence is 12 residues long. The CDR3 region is CATSSGDEKLFF. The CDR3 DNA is TGTGCCACCAGTAGCGGGGATGAAAAACTGTTTTTT.

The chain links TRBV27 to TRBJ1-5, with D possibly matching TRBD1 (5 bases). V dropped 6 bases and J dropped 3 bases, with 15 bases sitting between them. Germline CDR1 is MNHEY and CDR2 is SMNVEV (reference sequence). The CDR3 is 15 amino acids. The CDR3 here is CASSLGRGYNQPQHF. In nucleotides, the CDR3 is TGTGCCAGCAGCCTCGGGAGGGGCTACAATCAGCCCCAGCATTTT.

CDR3 region: CASSLTGRSSYNEQFF. DNA for the CDR3: TGTGCCAGCAGCTTGACCGGGCGGAGCTCCTACAATGAGCAGTTCTTC. The V call is TRBV11-2, the J call TRBJ2-1; no clear D gene. Trimming removed 3 bases at V and 0 bases at J, with 12 bases between. CDR3 size: 16 residues. In germline, CDR1 is SGHAT, CDR2 FQNNGV.

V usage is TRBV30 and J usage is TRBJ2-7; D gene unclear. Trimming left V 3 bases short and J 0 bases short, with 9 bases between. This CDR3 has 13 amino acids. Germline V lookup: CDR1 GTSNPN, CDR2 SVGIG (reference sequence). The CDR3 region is CAWRKDYSYEQYF. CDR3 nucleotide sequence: TGTGCCTGGAGAAAAGATTACTCCTACGAGCAGTACTTC.

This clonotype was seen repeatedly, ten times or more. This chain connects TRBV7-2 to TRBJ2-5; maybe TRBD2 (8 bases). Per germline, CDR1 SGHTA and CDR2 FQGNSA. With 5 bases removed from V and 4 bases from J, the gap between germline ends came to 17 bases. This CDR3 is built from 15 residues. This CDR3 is CASSAGGAGGETQYF. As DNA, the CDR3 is TGTGCCAGCAGCGCAGGGGGGGCGGGAGGAGAGACCCAGTACTTC.

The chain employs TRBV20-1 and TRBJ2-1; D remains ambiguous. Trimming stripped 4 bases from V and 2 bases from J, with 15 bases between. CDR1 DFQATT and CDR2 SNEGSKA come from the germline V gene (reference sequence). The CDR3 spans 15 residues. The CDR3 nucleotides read TGCAGTGCTATAAGCGCCCCCCCGGCCTACAATGAGCAGTTCTTC. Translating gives CSAISAPPAYNEQFF.

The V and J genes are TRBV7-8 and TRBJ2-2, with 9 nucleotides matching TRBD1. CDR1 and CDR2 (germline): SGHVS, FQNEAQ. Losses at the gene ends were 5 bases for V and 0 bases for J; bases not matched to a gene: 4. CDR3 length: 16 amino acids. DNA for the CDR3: TGTGCCAGCAGCCCCCGGACAGGGGCGAACACCGGGGAGCTGTTTTTT. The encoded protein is CASSPRTGANTGELFF.

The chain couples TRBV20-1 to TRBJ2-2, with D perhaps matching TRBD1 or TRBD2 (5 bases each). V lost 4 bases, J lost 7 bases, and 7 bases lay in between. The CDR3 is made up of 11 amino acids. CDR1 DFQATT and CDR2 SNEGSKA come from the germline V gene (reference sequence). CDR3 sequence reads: CSATRGGELFF. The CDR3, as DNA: TGCAGTGCTACGAGGGGCGGGGAGCTGTTTTTT.

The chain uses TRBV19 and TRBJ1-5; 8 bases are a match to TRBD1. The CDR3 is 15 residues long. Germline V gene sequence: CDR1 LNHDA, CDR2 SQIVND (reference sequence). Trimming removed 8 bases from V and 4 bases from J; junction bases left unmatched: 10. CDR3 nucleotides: TGTGCCAGTCGTGACCGACAGGGGCCGAATCAGCCCCAGCATTTT. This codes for CASRDRQGPNQPQHF. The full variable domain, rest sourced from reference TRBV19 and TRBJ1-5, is DGGITQSPKYLFRKEGQNVTLSCEQNLNHDAMYWYRQDPGQGLRLIYYSQIVNDFQKGDIAEGYSVSREKKESFPLTVTSAQKNPTAFYLCASRDRQGPNQPQHFGDGTRLSIL.

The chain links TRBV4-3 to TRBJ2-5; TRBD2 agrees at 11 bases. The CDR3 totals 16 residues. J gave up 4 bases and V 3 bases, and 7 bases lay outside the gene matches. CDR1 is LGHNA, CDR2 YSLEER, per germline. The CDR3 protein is CASSQEGLAAGETQYF. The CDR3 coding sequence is TGCGCCAGCAGCCAGGAGGGACTAGCGGCAGGAGAGACCCAGTACTTC.

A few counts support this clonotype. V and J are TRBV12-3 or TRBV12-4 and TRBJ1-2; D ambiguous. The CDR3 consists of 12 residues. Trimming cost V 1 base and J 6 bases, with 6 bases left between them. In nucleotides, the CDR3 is TGTGCCAGCAGTTTAGGTGGAAATGGCTACACCTTC. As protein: CASSLGGNGYTF.

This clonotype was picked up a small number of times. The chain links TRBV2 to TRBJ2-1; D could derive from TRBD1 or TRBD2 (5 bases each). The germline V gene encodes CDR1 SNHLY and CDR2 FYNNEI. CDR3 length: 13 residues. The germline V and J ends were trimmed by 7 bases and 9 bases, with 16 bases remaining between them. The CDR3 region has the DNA TGTGCCAGCATACGACTACGGGACGCTGAGCAGTTCTTC. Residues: CASIRLRDAEQFF.

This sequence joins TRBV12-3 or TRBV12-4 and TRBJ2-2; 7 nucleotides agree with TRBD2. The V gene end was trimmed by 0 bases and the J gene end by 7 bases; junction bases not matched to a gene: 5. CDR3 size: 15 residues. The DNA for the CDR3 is TGTGCCAGCAGTTTAGCGGGAGGGTGGTTCGGGGAGCTGTTTTTT. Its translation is CASSLAGGWFGELFF.

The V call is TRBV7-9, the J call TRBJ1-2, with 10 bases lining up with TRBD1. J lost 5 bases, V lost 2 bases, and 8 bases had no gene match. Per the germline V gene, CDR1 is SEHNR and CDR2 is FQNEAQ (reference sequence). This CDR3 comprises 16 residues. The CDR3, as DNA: TGTGCCAGCAGCTTACCAGGACAGGGGGAATGGTATGGCTACACCTTC. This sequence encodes CASSLPGQGEWYGYTF.

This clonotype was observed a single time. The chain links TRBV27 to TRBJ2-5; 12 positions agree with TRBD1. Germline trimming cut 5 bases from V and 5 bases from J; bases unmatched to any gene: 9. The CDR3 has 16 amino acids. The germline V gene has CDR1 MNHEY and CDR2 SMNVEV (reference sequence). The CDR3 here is CASSTEGQGAGETQYF. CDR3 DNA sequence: TGTGCCAGCAGTACGGAGGGACAGGGGGCAGGGGAGACCCAGTACTTC.

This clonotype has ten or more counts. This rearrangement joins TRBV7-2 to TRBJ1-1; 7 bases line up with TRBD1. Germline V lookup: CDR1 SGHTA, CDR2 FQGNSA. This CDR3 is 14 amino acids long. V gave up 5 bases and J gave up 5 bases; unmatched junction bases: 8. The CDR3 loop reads CASSTDRVRTEAFF. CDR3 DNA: TGTGCCAGCAGCACTGACAGGGTGAGAACTGAAGCTTTCTTT.

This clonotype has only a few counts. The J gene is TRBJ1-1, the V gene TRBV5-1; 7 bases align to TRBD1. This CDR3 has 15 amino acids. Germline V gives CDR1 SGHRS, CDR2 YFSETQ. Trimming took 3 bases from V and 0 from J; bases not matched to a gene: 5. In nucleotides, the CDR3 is TGCGCCAGCAGCTACAGGGGTTATATGAACACTGAAGCTTTCTTT. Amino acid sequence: CASSYRGYMNTEAFF.

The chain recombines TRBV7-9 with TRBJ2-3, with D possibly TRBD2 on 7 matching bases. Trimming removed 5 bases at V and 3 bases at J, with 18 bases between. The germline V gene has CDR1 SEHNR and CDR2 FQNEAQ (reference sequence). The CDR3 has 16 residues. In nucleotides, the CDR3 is TGTGCCAGCAGCAGGGGGGACTACGCCTCTACAGATACGCAGTATTTT. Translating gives CASSRGDYASTDTQYF.

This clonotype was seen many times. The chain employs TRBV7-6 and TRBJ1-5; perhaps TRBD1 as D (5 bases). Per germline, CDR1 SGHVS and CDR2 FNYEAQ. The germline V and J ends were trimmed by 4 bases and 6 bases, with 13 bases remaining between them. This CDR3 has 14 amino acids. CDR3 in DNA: TGTGCCAGCAGCTCAGGCAGGGCGGGTCAGCCCCAGCATTTT. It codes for CASSSGRAGQPQHF. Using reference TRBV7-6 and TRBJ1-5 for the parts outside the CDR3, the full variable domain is GAGVSQSPRYKVTKRGQDVALRCDPISGHVSLYWYRQALGQGPEFLTYFNYEAQQDKSGLPNDRFSAERPEGSISTLTIQRTEQRDSAMYRCASSSGRAGQPQHFGDGTRLSIL.

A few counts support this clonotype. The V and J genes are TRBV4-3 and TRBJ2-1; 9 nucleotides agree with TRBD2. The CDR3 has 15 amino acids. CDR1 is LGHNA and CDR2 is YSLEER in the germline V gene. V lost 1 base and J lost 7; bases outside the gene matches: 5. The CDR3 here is CASSQVAGVGNEQFF. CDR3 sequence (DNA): TGCGCCAGCAGCCAAGTAGCGGGAGTAGGTAATGAGCAGTTCTTC.

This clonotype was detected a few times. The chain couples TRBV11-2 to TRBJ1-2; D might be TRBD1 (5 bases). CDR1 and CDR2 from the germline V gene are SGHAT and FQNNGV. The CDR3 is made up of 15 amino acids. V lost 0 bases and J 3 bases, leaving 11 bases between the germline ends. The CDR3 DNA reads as TGTGCCAGCAGCTTAGAGGGGGGTTCCCACTATGGCTACACCTTC. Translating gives CASSLEGGSHYGYTF.

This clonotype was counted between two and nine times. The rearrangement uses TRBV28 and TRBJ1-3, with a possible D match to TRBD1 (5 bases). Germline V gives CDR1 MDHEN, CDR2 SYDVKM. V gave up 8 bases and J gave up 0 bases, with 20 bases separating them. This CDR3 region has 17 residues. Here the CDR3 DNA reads TGTGCCAGCGGGGTCCGGGACCCCTTAGACTCTGGAAACACCATATATTTT. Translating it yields CASGVRDPLDSGNTIYF.